This TCR beta chain was sequenced in a study of cytomegalovirus exposure and HLA in healthy donors. About the study: Around 85 million unique TCR sequences came from HLA-typed donors in an early release. Study-wide results and caveats: A missense DCLRE1C variant was associated with V- and J-gene trimming of TCR beta chains in a later analysis, and an independent cohort replicated the association. TCR beta chains numbering more than 150 were designated cytomegalovirus-associated.

The V gene's germline CDR1 is KGHSH and CDR2 LQKENI. This CDR3 is 15 amino acids long. V dropped 6 bases and J dropped 0 bases, with 9 bases sitting between them. As concerns this clone: Its antigen is unidentified.

In the PCR, 60 Vbeta and 13 Jbeta primers were used. Using immunoSEQ multiplex PCR, the repertoire was profiled, and TCRdb retains in-frame clones only, with some absent. The sample has 180,000 or so clones, approximately 78% seen once; the top ten hold approximately 6.5%. Sequenced material: PBMCs. The rearrangement uses TRBV18 and TRBJ1-6; D unresolved. This sequence was found in a woman aged 50 to 65 in good health and CMV-seropositive. This CDR3 is CASSRESSYNSPLHF. The CDR3 DNA reads as TGTGCCAGCTCGCGAGAAAGCTCCTATAATTCACCCCTCCACTTT.